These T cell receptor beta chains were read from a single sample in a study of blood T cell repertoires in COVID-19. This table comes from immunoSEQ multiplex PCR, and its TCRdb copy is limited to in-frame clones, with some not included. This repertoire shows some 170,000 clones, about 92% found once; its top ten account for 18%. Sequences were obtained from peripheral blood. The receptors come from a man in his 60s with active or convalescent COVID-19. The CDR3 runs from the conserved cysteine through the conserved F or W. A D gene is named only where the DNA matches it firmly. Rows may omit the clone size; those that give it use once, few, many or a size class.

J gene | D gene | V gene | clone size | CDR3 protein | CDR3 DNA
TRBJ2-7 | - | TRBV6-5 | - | CASIGQLFTEQYF | TGTGCCAGCATTGGACAACTCTTTACCGAGCAGTACTTC
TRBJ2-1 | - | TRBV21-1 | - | CASITPGEQFF | TGTGCCAGCATCACCCCGGGGGAGCAGTTCTTC
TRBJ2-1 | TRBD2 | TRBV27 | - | CASMVLAGGDEQFF | TGTGCCAGCATGGTCCTAGCGGGAGGCGACGAGCAGTTCTTC
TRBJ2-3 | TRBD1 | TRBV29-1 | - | CSVATGVGVTDTQYF | TGCAGCGTGGCTACAGGGGTTGGGGTAACAGATACGCAGTATTTT
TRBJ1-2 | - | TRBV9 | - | CASSVASDGGYGYTF | TGTGCCAGCAGCGTAGCTAGTGACGGGGGCTATGGCTACACCTTC
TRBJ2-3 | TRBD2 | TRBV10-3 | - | CAISGASGLVTDTQYF | TGTGCCATCAGTGGAGCTAGCGGGCTGGTCACAGATACGCAGTATTTT
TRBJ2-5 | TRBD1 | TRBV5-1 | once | CASSLDRVETQYF | TGCGCCAGCAGCTTAGACAGGGTAGAGACCCAGTACTTC
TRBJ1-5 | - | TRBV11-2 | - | CASSLGAGVVSQPQHF | TGTGCCAGCAGCTTAGGGGCAGGGGTGGTAAGTCAGCCCCAGCATTTT
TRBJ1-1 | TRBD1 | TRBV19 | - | CASSFTGGRTEAFF | TGTGCCAGTAGTTTCACAGGGGGAAGGACTGAAGCTTTCTTT
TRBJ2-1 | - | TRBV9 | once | CASSLGTRGNEQFF | TGTGCCAGCAGCCTAGGGACCCGAGGGAATGAGCAGTTCTTC
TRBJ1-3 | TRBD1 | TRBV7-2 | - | CASSLVAGQGNTIYF | TGTGCCAGCAGCTTAGTAGCGGGACAGGGAAACACCATATATTTT
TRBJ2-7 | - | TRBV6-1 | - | CASSEAWDTYEQYF | TGTGCCAGCAGTGAAGCGTGGGACACCTACGAGCAGTACTTC
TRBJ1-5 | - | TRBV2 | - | CASSGQGGNQPQHF | TGTGCCAGCAGTGGGCAGGGTGGCAATCAGCCCCAGCATTTT
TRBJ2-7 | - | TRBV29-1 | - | CSVLAPEQYF | TGCAGCGTCCTAGCTCCCGAGCAGTACTTC
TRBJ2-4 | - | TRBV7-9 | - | CASSPVGGGGYADIQYF | TGTGCCAGCAGCCCAGTTGGAGGGGGCGGTTACGCCGACATTCAGTACTTC
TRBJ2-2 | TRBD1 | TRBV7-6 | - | CASSEGQRKTGELFF | TGTGCCAGCAGCGAGGGACAGCGGAAAACCGGGGAGCTGTTTTTT
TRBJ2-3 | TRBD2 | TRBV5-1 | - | CASSLELAGGRTDTQYF | TGCGCCAGCAGCTTGGAACTAGCGGGAGGACGGACAGATACGCAGTATTTT
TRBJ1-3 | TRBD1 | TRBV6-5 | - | CASSQGGAGTIYF | TGTGCCAGCAGCCAAGGGGGCGCGGGCACCATATATTTT
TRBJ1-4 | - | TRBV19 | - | CASSMGREDEKLFF | TGTGCCAGTAGTATGGGGAGGGAGGATGAAAAACTGTTTTTT
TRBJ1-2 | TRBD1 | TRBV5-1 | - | CASSIADRGYGYTF | TGCGCCAGCAGCATAGCGGACAGGGGATATGGCTACACCTTC
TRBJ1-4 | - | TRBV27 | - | CASSLRDNEKLFF | TGTGCCAGCAGTCTCAGGGATAATGAAAAACTGTTTTTT
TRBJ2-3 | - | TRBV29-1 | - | CSVAGIRADTQYF | TGCAGCGTTGCGGGGATCAGAGCAGATACGCAGTATTTT
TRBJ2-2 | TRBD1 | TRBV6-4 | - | CASSFRGTNTGELFF | TGTGCCAGCAGTTTCAGGGGGACGAACACCGGGGAGCTGTTTTTT
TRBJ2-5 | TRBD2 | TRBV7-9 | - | CASSPAGAGGLYIVETQYF | TGTGCCAGCAGCCCGGCTGGAGCGGGGGGGCTTTATATAGTTGAGACCCAGTACTTC
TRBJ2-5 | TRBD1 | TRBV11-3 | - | CASSRTGGETQYF | TGTGCCAGCAGCCGCACAGGGGGGGAGACCCAGTACTTC
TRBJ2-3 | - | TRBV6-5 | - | CASGTRADTQYF | TGTGCCAGCGGTACTAGGGCAGATACGCAGTATTTT
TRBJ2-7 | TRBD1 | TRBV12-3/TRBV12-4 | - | CASTVGGTYEQYF | TGTGCCAGCACTGTAGGGGGCACCTACGAGCAGTACTTC
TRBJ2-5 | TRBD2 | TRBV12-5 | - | CASGLGTETSGRDGETQYF | TGTGCTAGTGGTTTGGGGACAGAAACTAGCGGGAGGGATGGAGAGACCCAGTACTTC
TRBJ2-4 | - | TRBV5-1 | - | CASNPGGAGSGKAKNIQYF | TGCGCCAGCAACCCAGGAGGCGCGGGATCCGGAAAAGCCAAAAACATTCAGTACTTC
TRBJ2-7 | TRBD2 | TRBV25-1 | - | CASSPPGGAAGEQYF | TGTGCCAGCAGCCCTCCGGGAGGCGCCGCGGGCGAGCAGTACTTC
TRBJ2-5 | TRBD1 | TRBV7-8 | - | CASTDRGRETQYF | TGTGCCAGCACCGACAGGGGCCGGGAGACCCAGTACTTC
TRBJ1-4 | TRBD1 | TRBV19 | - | CASTGDRGRHLTNEKLFF | TGTGCCAGTACCGGGGACAGGGGGCGTCATTTAACTAATGAAAAACTGTTTTTT
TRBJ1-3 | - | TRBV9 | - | CASSVEGAGNTIYF | TGTGCCAGCAGCGTAGAGGGGGCTGGAAACACCATATATTTT
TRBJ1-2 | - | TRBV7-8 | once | CASSLAVQLSYGYTF | TGTGCCAGCAGCTTAGCGGTACAGCTTTCCTATGGCTACACCTTC
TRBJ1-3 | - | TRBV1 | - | CTSSQIQGAAGNTIYF | TGCACCAGCAGCCAGATACAGGGGGCGGCTGGAAACACCATATATTTT
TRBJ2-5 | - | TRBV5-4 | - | CASSLGQIQETQYF | TGTGCCAGCAGCTTGGGCCAGATCCAAGAGACCCAGTACTTC
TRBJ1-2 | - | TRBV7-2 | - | CASRPGYTANYGYTF | TGTGCCAGCAGACCAGGGTATACCGCTAACTATGGCTACACCTTC
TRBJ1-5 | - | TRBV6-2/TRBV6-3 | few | CASSHRVQPQHF | TGTGCCAGCAGCCACAGGGTTCAGCCCCAGCATTTT
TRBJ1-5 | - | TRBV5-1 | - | CASSLGGAPNQPQHF | TGCGCCAGCAGCTTGGGTGGGGCACCTAATCAGCCCCAGCATTTT
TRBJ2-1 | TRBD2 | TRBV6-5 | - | CASKAALAGGFRQFF | TGTGCCAGCAAGGCGGCGCTAGCGGGGGGTTTCCGGCAGTTCTTC
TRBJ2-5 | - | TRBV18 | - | CASSPPGSETQYF | TGTGCCAGCTCACCCCCGGGGTCAGAGACCCAGTACTTC
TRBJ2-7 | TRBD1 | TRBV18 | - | CASSPLPTWAGGSYEQYF | TGTGCCAGCTCACCACTGCCTACCTGGGCAGGGGGCTCCTACGAGCAGTACTTC